Listed below are T cell receptor beta chains from one sample, sequenced in a study of human T cells and chemical hapten exposure. TCRdb itself ran the RACE reads through MiXCR, one entry per CDR3 protein. The sample consists of roughly 48,000 distinct CDR3 sequences, about 4.5% of them appearing once. Sample: whole blood. All receptors come from a human donor in good health. Some clones in this sample may be carry-over from other donors' samples. Each CDR3 is given with its conserved first and last residue. Each record gives: D gene, J gene, clone size, V gene, CDR3 protein, CDR3 DNA. D genes are given only for firm matches. Clone size is not always given. Where it is, it says once, few, many or a class for expanded clones.

TRBD1 | TRBJ2-2 | few | TRBV5-5 | CASSFSGTGLLSNTGELFF | TGTGCCAGCAGCTTTAGTGGGACAGGTCTATTGTCGAACACCGGGGAGCTGTTTTTT
NA | TRBJ2-7 | many | TRBV9 | CASSVGGEYEQYF | TGTGCCAGCAGCGTAGGGGGGGAGTACGAGCAGTACTTC
TRBD1 | TRBJ2-7 | many | TRBV28 | CASSFGQGRLYF | TGTGCCAGCAGTTTTGGACAGGGTAGGCTGTACTTC
NA | TRBJ1-1 | many | TRBV5-1 | CASSLWENTEAFF | TGCGCCAGCAGCTTATGGGAGAACACTGAAGCTTTCTTT
NA | TRBJ2-7 | NA | TRBV28 | CASRGGPYEQYF | TGTGCCAGCAGGGGGGGGCCCTACGAGCAGTACTTC
TRBD1 | TRBJ1-1 | few | TRBV28 | CASSLGGGYAEAFF | TGTGCCAGCAGTTTGGGAGGGGGCTACGCTGAAGCTTTCTTT
NA | TRBJ2-7 | many | TRBV20-1 | CSARGRRAYSYEQYF | TGCAGTGCTAGAGGACGGCGGGCCTACTCCTACGAGCAGTACTTC
NA | TRBJ2-5 | NA | TRBV7-2 | CASSLAGPPGETQYF | TGTGCCAGCAGCTTAGCAGGGCCTCCGGGGGAGACCCAGTACTTC
NA | TRBJ1-5 | many | TRBV6-1 | CASSEDQHRGNQPQHF | TGTGCCAGCAGTGAGGACCAACATAGAGGCAATCAGCCCCAGCATTTT
NA | TRBJ2-7 | few | TRBV28 | CASSSEGQGYEQYF | TGTGCCAGCAGTTCTGAGGGGCAGGGCTACGAGCAGTACTTC
TRBD2 | TRBJ2-3 | many | TRBV7-6 | CASRGLALRTDTQYF | TGTGCCAGCAGGGGACTAGCCCTCCGCACAGATACGCAGTATTTT